This T cell receptor (beta chain) was profiled in a study of T cells in Graves' hyperthyroidism and ophthalmopathy. This clonotype was counted at least ten times. Diagnosis relied on clinical symptoms, serum thyroxine and TRAb, thyroid ultrasound and orbital computed tomography. Regions amplified from RNA transcripts were the TCR beta CDR3 regions. TCR CDR3 regions were first amplified by RT-PCR with HTBI primers. TCRdb processed the multiplex PCR reads anew with MiXCR; each CDR3 protein has one entry. Among 690,000 or so distinct CDR3 sequences listed, around 19% were seen once. V lost 2 bases to trimming and J lost 7 bases, with 7 bases between them. CDR1 SGHRS and CDR2 YFSETQ come from the germline V gene. The CDR3 spans 12 residues.

The receptor comes from a woman in her fifties or sixties with Graves' hyperthyroidism that later progressed to Graves' ophthalmopathy. The source material was blood. The genes are TRBV5-1 and TRBJ2-1, with D possibly matching TRBD2 (5 bases). The CDR3, as DNA: TGCGCCAGCAGCTTAAGGGAGAATGAGCAGTTCTTC. Protein: CASSLRENEQFF.